The rows below give T cell receptor beta chains drawn from one sample of a study of OX40 agonist ivuxolimab in advanced cancers. Libraries were prepared by immunoSEQ multiplex PCR; TCRdb keeps only in-frame clonotypes and omits some of them. The sample includes about 72,000 clones, around 87% of them seen just once. Material: CD4+ or CD8+ T cells sorted from blood, obtained in a trial of the OX40 agonist ivuxolimab. These receptors were obtained from an adult with an advanced solid tumor such as melanoma, head and neck, liver or kidney cancer. CDR3s include the opening cysteine and the closing phenylalanine or tryptophan. Fields, in order: J gene, V gene, clone size, D gene, CDR3 protein, CDR3 DNA. D genes are given only for firm matches. A clone size is listed for some rows: how often the clone was seen (once, few, many), or a class if it is expanded.

>TRBJ2-3|TRBV11-2|-|TRBD2
CASSLLGTSGGRSTDTQYF
TGTGCCAGCAGTCTTCTAGGGACTAGCGGGGGGCGTAGCACAGATACGCAGTATTTT
>TRBJ1-2|TRBV2|-|-
CASSGGGIRGYTF
TGTGCCAGCAGTGGCGGAGGGATACGTGGCTACACCTTC
>TRBJ2-4|TRBV5-1|-|TRBD2
CASSLDGSGGPKNIQYF
TGCGCCAGCAGCTTGGATGGGTCGGGGGGTCCCAAAAACATTCAGTACTTC
>TRBJ2-5|TRBV19|few|TRBD1
CASSRQGQETQYF
TGTGCCAGTAGTAGACAGGGCCAAGAGACCCAGTACTTC
>TRBJ1-1|TRBV7-3|-|-
CASSPGGMNTEAFF
TGTGCCAGCAGCCCTGGGGGCATGAACACTGAAGCTTTCTTT
>TRBJ1-1|TRBV11-2|-|-
CASSLGPSRQEAFF
TGTGCCAGCAGCTTGGGGCCCTCACGACAGGAAGCTTTCTTT
>TRBJ2-7|TRBV25-1|-|-
CASSEYSSREQYF
TGTGCCAGCAGTGAATACAGTTCACGGGAGCAGTACTTC
>TRBJ1-2|TRBV19|-|-
CASSIRRSLMFYGYTF
TGTGCCAGTAGTATCCGGAGGAGCCTAATGTTCTATGGCTACACCTTC
>TRBJ2-3|TRBV2|-|-
CASSRQVGGNTDTQYF
TGTGCCAGCAGTCGACAGGTGGGGGGAAACACAGATACGCAGTATTTT
>TRBJ2-2|TRBV18|once|-
CASSIVHPTGELFF
TGTGCCAGCTCAATTGTGCACCCCACCGGGGAGCTGTTTTTT
>TRBJ2-2|TRBV19|-|-
CATSRNTGELFF
TGTGCCACTTCCCGGAACACCGGGGAGCTGTTTTTT
>TRBJ1-2|TRBV7-9|once|TRBD1
CASSSETGGNNYGYTF
TGTGCCAGCAGTTCCGAAACAGGGGGGAATAACTATGGCTACACCTTC
>TRBJ1-1|TRBV5-8|-|-
CASSVGPTGAFF
TGTGCCAGCAGCGTTGGGCCGACCGGGGCTTTCTTT
>TRBJ2-6|TRBV19|-|TRBD2
CASSSRGGVRQANVLTF
TGTGCCAGTAGTTCCCGTGGGGGGGTGAGGCAGGCCAACGTCCTGACTTTC
>TRBJ2-5|TRBV11-2|-|TRBD1
CASSSGDRNLQETQYF
TGTGCCAGCAGCTCGGGGGACAGGAATTTACAAGAGACCCAGTACTTC
>TRBJ1-2|TRBV2|-|-
CASSEARPNYGYTF
TGTGCCAGCAGTGAAGCGCGCCCCAACTATGGCTACACCTTC
>TRBJ2-7|TRBV19|-|-
CASTTSWTSYEQYF
TGTGCCAGTACCACCTCCTGGACATCCTACGAGCAGTACTTC
>TRBJ2-5|TRBV4-1|-|-
CASSQDGSGQETQYF
TGCGCCAGCAGCCAAGATGGCAGCGGCCAAGAGACCCAGTACTTC
>TRBJ1-2|TRBV2|-|-
CASSPPPTERHGYTF
TGTGCCAGCAGCCCCCCTCCGACAGAAAGGCATGGCTACACCTTC
>TRBJ1-1|TRBV18|-|-
CASSPPGYTEAFF
TGTGCCAGCTCACCACCAGGGTACACTGAAGCTTTCTTT
>TRBJ2-2|TRBV7-9|-|-
CASSSYLDRNTGELFF
TGTGCCAGCAGCTCTTACTTGGACAGGAACACCGGGGAGCTGTTTTTT
>TRBJ2-7|TRBV28|-|-
CASSPGTSYEQYF
TGTGCCAGCAGTCCGGGGACTTCCTACGAGCAGTACTTC
>TRBJ2-7|TRBV5-1|-|-
CASSLPGTGSYEQYF
TGCGCCAGCAGCTTGCCGGGGACCGGCTCCTACGAGCAGTACTTC
>TRBJ2-5|TRBV5-4|-|-
CASSLDIETQYF
TGTGCCAGCAGCTTGGATATTGAGACCCAGTACTTC
>TRBJ1-5|TRBV2|-|-
CASTEGGPGNQPQHF
TGTGCCAGCACAGAAGGGGGACCCGGCAATCAGCCCCAGCATTTT
>TRBJ2-1|TRBV4-1|-|-
CASSQGTGPINEQFF
TGCGCCAGCAGCCAAGGAACAGGACCGATCAATGAGCAGTTCTTC
>TRBJ2-7|TRBV30|-|-
CAWRRAAQYEQYF
TGTGCCTGGAGGAGGGCTGCCCAGTACGAGCAGTACTTC
>TRBJ2-4|TRBV9|-|-
CASSVAGAGMYIQYF
TGTGCCAGCAGCGTAGCGGGGGCCGGGATGTACATTCAGTACTTC
>TRBJ2-1|TRBV6-1|-|-
CASSRGPDNEQFF
TGTGCCAGCAGTAGAGGTCCAGACAATGAGCAGTTCTTC
>TRBJ2-5|TRBV10-3|-|-
CAISPGAAQETQYF
TGTGCCATCAGTCCAGGAGCCGCCCAAGAGACCCAGTACTTC
>TRBJ1-1|TRBV28|-|TRBD1
CASSLPDRGVTEAFF
TGTGCCAGCAGTTTGCCTGACAGGGGGGTCACTGAAGCTTTCTTT
>TRBJ2-3|TRBV7-9|once|-
CASSFSGADTQYF
TGTGCCAGCAGCTTCTCCGGGGCAGATACGCAGTATTTT
>TRBJ1-3|TRBV18|-|-
CASSSSRSGSGNTIYF
TGTGCCAGCTCCTCCAGCCGTTCGGGCTCTGGAAACACCATATATTTT
>TRBJ1-6|TRBV2|-|-
CASSAPGGGASPLHF
TGTGCCAGCAGTGCCCCGGGGGGAGGGGCTTCACCCCTCCACTTT
>TRBJ2-7|TRBV29-1|-|-
CSVEGFQGRNEQYF
TGCAGCGTTGAAGGTTTTCAGGGGAGAAACGAGCAGTACTTC
>TRBJ2-1|TRBV19|-|-
CASSMSRKGGEQFF
TGTGCCAGTAGTATGAGCCGAAAAGGTGGTGAGCAGTTCTTC
>TRBJ2-5|TRBV6-1|-|-
CASSEGSWRETQYF
TGTGCCAGCAGTGAAGGCTCGTGGCGGGAGACCCAGTACTTC
>TRBJ2-6|TRBV6-6|-|-
CASSRPTSAGANVLTF
TGTGCCAGCAGCCGACCGACCTCCGCTGGGGCCAACGTCCTGACTTTC
>TRBJ2-3|TRBV27|-|-
CASSLYLAPPDTQYF
TGTGCCAGCAGTTTATATCTAGCCCCCCCAGATACGCAGTATTTT
>TRBJ1-2|TRBV29-1|-|-
CSVAGPPNYGYTF
TGCAGCGTTGCGGGTCCACCTAACTATGGCTACACCTTC
>TRBJ1-3|TRBV18|-|-
CASSPKGEGGNTIYF
TGTGCCAGCTCACCAAAAGGCGAAGGAGGAAACACCATATATTTT
>TRBJ2-1|TRBV29-1|-|-
CSVESSSDEQFF
TGCAGCGTTGAGTCGTCTAGCGATGAGCAGTTCTTC